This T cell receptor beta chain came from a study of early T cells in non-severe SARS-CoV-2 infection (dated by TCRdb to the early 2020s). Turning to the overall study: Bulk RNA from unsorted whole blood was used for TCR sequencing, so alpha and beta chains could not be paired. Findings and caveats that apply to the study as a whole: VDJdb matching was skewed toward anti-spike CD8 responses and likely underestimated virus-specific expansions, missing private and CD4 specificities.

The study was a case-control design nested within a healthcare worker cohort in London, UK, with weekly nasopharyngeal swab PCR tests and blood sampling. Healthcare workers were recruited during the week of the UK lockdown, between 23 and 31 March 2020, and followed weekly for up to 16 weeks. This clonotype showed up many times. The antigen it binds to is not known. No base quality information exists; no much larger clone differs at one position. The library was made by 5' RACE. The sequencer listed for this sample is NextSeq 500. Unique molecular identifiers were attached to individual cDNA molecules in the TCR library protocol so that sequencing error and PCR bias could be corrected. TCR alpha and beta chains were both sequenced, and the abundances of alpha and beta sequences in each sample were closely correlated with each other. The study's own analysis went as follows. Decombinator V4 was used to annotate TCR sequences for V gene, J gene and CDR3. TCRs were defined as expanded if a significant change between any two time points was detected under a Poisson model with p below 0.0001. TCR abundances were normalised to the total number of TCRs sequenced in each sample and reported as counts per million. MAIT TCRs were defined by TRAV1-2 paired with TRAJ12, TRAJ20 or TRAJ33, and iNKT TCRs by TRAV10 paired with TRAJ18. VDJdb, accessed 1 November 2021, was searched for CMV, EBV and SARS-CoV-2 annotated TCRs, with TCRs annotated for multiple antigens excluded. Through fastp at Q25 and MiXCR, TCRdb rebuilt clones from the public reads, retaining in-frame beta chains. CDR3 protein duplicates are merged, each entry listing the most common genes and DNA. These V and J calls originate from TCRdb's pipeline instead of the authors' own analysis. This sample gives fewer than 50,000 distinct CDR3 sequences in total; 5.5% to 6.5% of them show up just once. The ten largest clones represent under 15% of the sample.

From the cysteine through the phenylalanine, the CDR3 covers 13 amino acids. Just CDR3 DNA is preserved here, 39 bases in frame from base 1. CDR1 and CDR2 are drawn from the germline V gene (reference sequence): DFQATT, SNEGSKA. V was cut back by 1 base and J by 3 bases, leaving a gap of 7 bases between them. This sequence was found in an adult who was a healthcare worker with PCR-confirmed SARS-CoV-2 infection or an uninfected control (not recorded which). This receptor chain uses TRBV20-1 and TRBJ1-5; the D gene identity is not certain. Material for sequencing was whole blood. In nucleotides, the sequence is TGCAGTGCTAGAGGGCAGTCCAATCAGCCCCAGCATTTT. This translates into CSARGQSNQPQHF.